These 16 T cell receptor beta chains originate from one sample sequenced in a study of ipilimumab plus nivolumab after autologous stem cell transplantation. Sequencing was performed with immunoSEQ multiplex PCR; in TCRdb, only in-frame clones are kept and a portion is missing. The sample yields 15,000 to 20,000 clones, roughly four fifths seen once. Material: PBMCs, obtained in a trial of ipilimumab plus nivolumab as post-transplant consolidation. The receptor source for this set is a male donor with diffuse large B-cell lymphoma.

In DNA form, the CDR3 reads TGTGCCAGCAGTTTATACAGAAACTATGGCTACACCTTC. Translated, it gives CASSLYRNYGYTF. The chain couples TRBV27 to TRBJ1-2; no clear D. Trimming pared 1 base from V and 2 bases from J, leaving 5 bases between. The germline V gene encodes CDR1 MNHEY and CDR2 SMNVEV (reference sequence). This CDR3 spans 13 amino acids.

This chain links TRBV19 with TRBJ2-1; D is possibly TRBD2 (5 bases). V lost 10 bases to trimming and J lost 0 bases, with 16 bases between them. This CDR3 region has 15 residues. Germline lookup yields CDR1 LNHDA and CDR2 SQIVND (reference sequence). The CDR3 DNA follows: TGTGCCACCGAGGACTCCCCGGGCTCCTACAATGAGCAGTTCTTC. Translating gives CATEDSPGSYNEQFF.

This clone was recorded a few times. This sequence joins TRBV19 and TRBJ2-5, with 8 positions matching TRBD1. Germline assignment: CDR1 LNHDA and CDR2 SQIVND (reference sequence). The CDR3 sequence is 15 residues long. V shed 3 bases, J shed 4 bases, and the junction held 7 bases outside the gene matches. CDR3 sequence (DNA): TGTGCCAGTAGTATGGGTTCGGGACAGGTAGAGACCCAGTACTTC. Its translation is CASSMGSGQVETQYF.

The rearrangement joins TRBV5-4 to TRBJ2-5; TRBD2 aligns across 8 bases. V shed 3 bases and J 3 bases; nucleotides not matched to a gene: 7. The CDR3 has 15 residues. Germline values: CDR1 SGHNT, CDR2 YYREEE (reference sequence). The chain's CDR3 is CASSWGTSGEETQYF. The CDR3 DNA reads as TGTGCCAGCAGCTGGGGGACTAGTGGGGAAGAGACCCAGTACTTC.

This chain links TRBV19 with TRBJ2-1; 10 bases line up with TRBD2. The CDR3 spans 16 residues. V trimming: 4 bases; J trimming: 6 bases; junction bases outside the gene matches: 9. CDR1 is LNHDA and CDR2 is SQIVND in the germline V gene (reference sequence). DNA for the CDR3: TGTGCCAGTAGTAGGGGCCTAGCGGGGGCTACCAATGAGCAGTTCTTC. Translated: CASSRGLAGATNEQFF.

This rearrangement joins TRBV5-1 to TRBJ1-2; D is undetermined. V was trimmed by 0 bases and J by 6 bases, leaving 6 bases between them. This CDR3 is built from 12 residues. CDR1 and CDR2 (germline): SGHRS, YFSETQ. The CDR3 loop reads CASSLDFDGYTF. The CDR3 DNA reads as TGCGCCAGCAGCTTGGATTTCGATGGCTACACCTTC.

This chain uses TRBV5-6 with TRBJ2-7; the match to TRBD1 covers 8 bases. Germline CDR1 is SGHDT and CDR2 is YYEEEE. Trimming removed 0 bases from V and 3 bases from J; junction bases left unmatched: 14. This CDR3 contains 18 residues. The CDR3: CASSLVGQGAHPIYEQYF. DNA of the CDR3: TGTGCCAGCAGCTTGGTTGGCCAGGGGGCCCACCCTATCTACGAGCAGTACTTC.

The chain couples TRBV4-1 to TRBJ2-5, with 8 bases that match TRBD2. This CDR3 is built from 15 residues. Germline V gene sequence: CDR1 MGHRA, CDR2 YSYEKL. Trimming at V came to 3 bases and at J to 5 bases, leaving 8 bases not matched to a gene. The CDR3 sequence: CASSQHGGARETQYF. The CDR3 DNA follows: TGCGCCAGCAGCCAGCACGGGGGGGCGAGGGAGACCCAGTACTTC.

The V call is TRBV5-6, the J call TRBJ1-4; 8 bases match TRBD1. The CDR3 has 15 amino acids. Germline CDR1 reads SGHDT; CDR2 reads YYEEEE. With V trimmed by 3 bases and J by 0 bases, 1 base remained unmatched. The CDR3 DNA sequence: TGTGCCAGCAGCTGGGACAGGACAACTAATGAAAAACTGTTTTTT. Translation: CASSWDRTTNEKLFF.

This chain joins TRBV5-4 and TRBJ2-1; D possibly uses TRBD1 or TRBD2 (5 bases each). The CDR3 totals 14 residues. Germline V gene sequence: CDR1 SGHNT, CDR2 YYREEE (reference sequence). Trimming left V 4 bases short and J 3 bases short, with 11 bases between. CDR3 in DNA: TGTGCCAGCAGCCCCCGGGACGGCTACAATGAGCAGTTCTTC. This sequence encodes CASSPRDGYNEQFF.

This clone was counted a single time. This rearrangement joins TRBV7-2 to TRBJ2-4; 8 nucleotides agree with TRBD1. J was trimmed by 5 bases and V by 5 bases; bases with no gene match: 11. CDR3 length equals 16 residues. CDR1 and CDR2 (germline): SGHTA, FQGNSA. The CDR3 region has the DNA TGTGCCAGCAGCCCCCAGAGCGGACAGGGTCAAAACATTCAGTACTTC. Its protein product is CASSPQSGQGQNIQYF.

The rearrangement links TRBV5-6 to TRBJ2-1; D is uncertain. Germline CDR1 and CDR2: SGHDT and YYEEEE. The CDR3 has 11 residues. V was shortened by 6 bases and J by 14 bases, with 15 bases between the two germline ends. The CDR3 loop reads CASNLWHPEFF. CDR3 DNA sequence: TGTGCCAGCAATCTGTGGCACCCTGAGTTCTTC.

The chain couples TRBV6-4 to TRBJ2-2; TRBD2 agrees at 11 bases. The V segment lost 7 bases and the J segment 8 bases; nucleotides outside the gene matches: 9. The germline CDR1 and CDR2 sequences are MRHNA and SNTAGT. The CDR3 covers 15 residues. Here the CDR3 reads CASMQTSGVMGELFF. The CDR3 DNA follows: TGTGCCAGCATGCAGACTAGCGGGGTTATGGGGGAGCTGTTTTTT.

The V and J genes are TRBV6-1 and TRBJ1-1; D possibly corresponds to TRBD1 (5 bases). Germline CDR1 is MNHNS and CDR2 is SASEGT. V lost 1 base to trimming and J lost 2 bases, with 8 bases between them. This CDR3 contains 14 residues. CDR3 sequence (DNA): TGTGCCAGCAGTGAAGTTAGGGGTAACACTGAAGCTTTCTTT. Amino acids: CASSEVRGNTEAFF.

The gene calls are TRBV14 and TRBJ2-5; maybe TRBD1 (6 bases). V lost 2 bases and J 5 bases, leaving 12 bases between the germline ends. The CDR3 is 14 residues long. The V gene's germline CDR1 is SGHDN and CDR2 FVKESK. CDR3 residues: CASSQMGAGETQYF. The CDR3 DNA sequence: TGTGCCAGCAGCCAAATGGGGGCCGGGGAGACCCAGTACTTC. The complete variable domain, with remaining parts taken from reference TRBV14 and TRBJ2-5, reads EAGVTQFPSHSVIEKGQTVTLRCDPISGHDNLYWYRRVMGKEIKFLLHFVKESKQDESGMPNNRFLAERTGGTYSTLKVQPAELEDSGVYFCASSQMGAGETQYFGPGTRLLVL.

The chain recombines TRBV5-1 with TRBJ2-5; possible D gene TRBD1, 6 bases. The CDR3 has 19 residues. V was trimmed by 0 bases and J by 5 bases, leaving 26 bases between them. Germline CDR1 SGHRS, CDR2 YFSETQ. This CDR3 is CASSLGRRGRGLEVETQYF. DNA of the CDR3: TGCGCCAGCAGCTTGGGCCGACGGGGCAGGGGCCTTGAAGTGGAGACCCAGTACTTC.